This note documents a single T cell receptor (beta chain) sequence. This clonotype was counted a single time. Its specific antigen is unknown. This clone may be a read error of a much larger clone one base away. This sample is drawn from a study of CD8+CD57+ T cells in acquired aplastic anemia (dated by TCRdb to 2017 to 2018). Concerning the study at large: A mean of approximately 2.9 ug of DNA, ranging from roughly 0.18 to 30 ug, was extracted from sorted CD4+ and CD8+ cells. For healthy donor samples, the average read count was about 9.9 million for CD4+ cells and approximately 11 million for CD8+ cells. The investigation overall reported the following: Although roughly 29 CD8+ CDR3 sequences were shared by patients and controls, these sequences appeared highly expressed in patients and within the immunodominant clones of patients. Patients and healthy controls showed no significant difference in CD8+ Simpson's diversity (P=0.060).

Genomic DNA was used as template for profiling of TCR beta VDJ combinations and CDR3 sequences. TCR repertoire sequencing was run on an Illumina HiSeq 2000. Turning to the authors' computational methods: TRBV/TRBJ rearrangement plots, CDR3 size and DJ length profiles, and Simpson's diversity index were used to assess repertoires. The most abundant DNA sequence in the deep sequencing data was taken as the immunodominant clone. CDR3 amino acid sequences were screened for sharing across subjects and were compared with published repertoires and the VDJdb database. The public reads were reanalyzed by TCRdb: fastp trimming at Q25, MiXCR alignment, in-frame beta chains only. Every entry covers one CDR3 protein and lists the most common genes and DNA from its rows. V and J calls and clone size were set by TCRdb, not the authors. The sample includes 200,000 to 250,000 distinct CDR3 sequences, with about a third observed a single time. The top ten hold 0.9% to 1.2% of the sample.

The study deep-sequenced TCR repertoires of sorted CD4+ and CD8+ blood T cells from severe aplastic anemia patients and healthy subjects. Ficoll-Paque density gradient centrifugation was used to isolate peripheral blood mononuclear cells. Before DNA extraction, CD4+ and CD8+ T cells were sorted with FACS or magnetic beads. The CDR3 sequence holds 13 residues, the cysteine and phenylalanine included. Only the CDR3 region is kept as DNA, spanning 39 bases read in frame from base 1. The CDR1 and CDR2 encoded by the germline V gene (reference sequence) are DFQATT and SNEGSKA. The chain joins TRBV20-1 to TRBJ1-6; TRBD1 matches 7 bases in the middle. The TCR comes from a human donor in good health, serving as a control. The sample consisted of sorted CD4+, CD8+, or CD8+CD57+ T cells (not recorded which) from PBMCs. CDR3 sequence: CNASRGLNSPLHF. In nucleotide form, the sequence is TGCAATGCCAGCAGGGGGTTAAATTCACCCCTCCACTTT.